These T cell receptor beta chains were read from a single sample in a study of a mutant IDH1 vaccine in newly diagnosed glioma. Using immunoSEQ multiplex PCR, the repertoire was profiled, and TCRdb retains in-frame clones only, with some absent. The profile covers approximately 25,000 clones, with 82% appearing a single time and roughly 3.8% taken by the ten largest. Antigens for these TCRs are unknown. The specimen was PBMCs, collected from a glioma patient whose treatment included an IDH1 peptide vaccine. Source of these receptors: a man aged 35 to 55 with glioma. Some clones in this sample may be carry-over from other donors' samples. Both conserved end residues are part of each CDR3. Fields, in order: V gene, J gene, D gene, clone size, CDR3 DNA, CDR3 protein. A D gene is named only where the DNA matches it firmly. Size is omitted from some rows. Given values are once, few, many or a class for expanded clones.

V gene: TRBV19; J gene: TRBJ1-5; D gene: NA; clone size: NA; CDR3 DNA: TGTGCCAGTAGTACAGTAACTGGGACGGATAGCAATCAGCCCCAGCATTTT; CDR3 protein: CASSTVTGTDSNQPQHF
V gene: TRBV7-3; J gene: TRBJ1-1; D gene: TRBD1; clone size: NA; CDR3 DNA: TGTGCCAGCAGCAGCACAGGGGGAAACACTGAAGCTTTCTTT; CDR3 protein: CASSSTGGNTEAFF
V gene: TRBV30; J gene: TRBJ2-7; D gene: NA; clone size: NA; CDR3 DNA: TGTGCCTGGAGTGACCTCAGGGGCTCCTACGAGCAGTACTTC; CDR3 protein: CAWSDLRGSYEQYF
V gene: TRBV13; J gene: TRBJ1-5; D gene: TRBD1; clone size: NA; CDR3 DNA: TGTGCCAGCAGCTTAGGGACAGGGACCAGGCCCCAGCATTTT; CDR3 protein: CASSLGTGTRPQHF
V gene: TRBV9; J gene: TRBJ1-5; D gene: TRBD1; clone size: few; CDR3 DNA: TGTGCCAGCAGCGCGGGGACAGGGGGTTTGAGTCAGCCCCAGCATTTT; CDR3 protein: CASSAGTGGLSQPQHF
V gene: TRBV10-2; J gene: TRBJ1-5; D gene: NA; clone size: NA; CDR3 DNA: TGCGCCAGCCAACCCAGGCCCAATCAGCCCCAGCATTTT; CDR3 protein: CASQPRPNQPQHF
V gene: TRBV5-6; J gene: TRBJ1-2; D gene: TRBD1; clone size: NA; CDR3 DNA: TGTGCCAGCAGCTTGGGGACAGGGGATTTTGGCTACACCTTC; CDR3 protein: CASSLGTGDFGYTF
V gene: TRBV27; J gene: TRBJ2-3; D gene: NA; clone size: NA; CDR3 DNA: TGTGCCAGCAGTTTATGGGCTGGGGTCGGGGATACGCAGTATTTT; CDR3 protein: CASSLWAGVGDTQYF
V gene: TRBV18; J gene: TRBJ2-3; D gene: NA; clone size: NA; CDR3 DNA: TGTGCCAGCTCACCAGCGGGGACCCCTGGGGATACGCAGTATTTT; CDR3 protein: CASSPAGTPGDTQYF
V gene: TRBV7-8; J gene: TRBJ2-7; D gene: NA; clone size: NA; CDR3 DNA: TGTGCCAGCAGCTTAGGGAGGGGGTTCGAGCAGTACTTC; CDR3 protein: CASSLGRGFEQYF
V gene: TRBV28; J gene: TRBJ2-3; D gene: TRBD2; clone size: NA; CDR3 DNA: TGTGCCAGCAGTTCTATAGCGGGGGGGCCTACAGATACGCAGTATTTT; CDR3 protein: CASSSIAGGPTDTQYF
V gene: TRBV12-5; J gene: TRBJ1-6; D gene: NA; clone size: few; CDR3 DNA: TGTGCTAGTGGTTTCCATGCGGGCGCGGATTCACCCCTCCACTTT; CDR3 protein: CASGFHAGADSPLHF
V gene: TRBV7-2; J gene: TRBJ1-1; D gene: NA; clone size: NA; CDR3 DNA: TGTGCCAGCAGCTTAGCAGGCGGGCCCAACACTGAAGCTTTCTTT; CDR3 protein: CASSLAGGPNTEAFF
V gene: TRBV5-1; J gene: TRBJ2-5; D gene: NA; clone size: NA; CDR3 DNA: TGCGCCAGCAGCTTGGTGCTGGGAGAGACCCAGTACTTC; CDR3 protein: CASSLVLGETQYF
V gene: TRBV29-1; J gene: TRBJ1-2; D gene: NA; clone size: NA; CDR3 DNA: TGCAGCGCCGGCCCGTTAATGACAGCTGGCTACACCTTC; CDR3 protein: CSAGPLMTAGYTF
V gene: TRBV11-2; J gene: TRBJ2-7; D gene: NA; clone size: NA; CDR3 DNA: TGTGCCAGCAGCTTGGGCCCCCGGACACACTCCTACGAGCAGTACTTC; CDR3 protein: CASSLGPRTHSYEQYF
V gene: TRBV7-9; J gene: TRBJ2-7; D gene: NA; clone size: NA; CDR3 DNA: TGTGCCAGCAGCAACTCCTACGAGCAGTACTTC; CDR3 protein: CASSNSYEQYF
V gene: TRBV10-2; J gene: TRBJ2-5; D gene: TRBD1; clone size: NA; CDR3 DNA: TGCGCCAGCAGTAACCACAGGGGGAACCGGGAGACCCAGTACTTC; CDR3 protein: CASSNHRGNRETQYF
V gene: TRBV30; J gene: TRBJ2-7; D gene: NA; clone size: NA; CDR3 DNA: TGTGCCTGGAGTGTAGTCTCCGAGCAGTACTTC; CDR3 protein: CAWSVVSEQYF
V gene: TRBV19; J gene: TRBJ1-2; D gene: NA; clone size: NA; CDR3 DNA: TGTGCCAGTAGAGAGGCAAACTATGGCTACACCTTC; CDR3 protein: CASREANYGYTF
V gene: TRBV5-1; J gene: TRBJ2-4; D gene: NA; clone size: NA; CDR3 DNA: TGCGCCAGCAGCTTGGAGGGTCCGTGGGCCAAAAACATTCAGTACTTC; CDR3 protein: CASSLEGPWAKNIQYF
V gene: TRBV2; J gene: TRBJ1-5; D gene: NA; clone size: few; CDR3 DNA: TGTGCCAGCAAACCAAGCAATCAGCCCCAGCATTTT; CDR3 protein: CASKPSNQPQHF
V gene: TRBV4-1; J gene: TRBJ2-7; D gene: NA; clone size: NA; CDR3 DNA: TGCGCCAGCAGCCAAGATAACAGGCAGACCTACGAGCAGTACTTC; CDR3 protein: CASSQDNRQTYEQYF
V gene: TRBV9; J gene: TRBJ1-2; D gene: TRBD1; clone size: NA; CDR3 DNA: TGTGCCAGCAGCGCCTGGGGACAGGGCGGCTATGGCTACACCTTC; CDR3 protein: CASSAWGQGGYGYTF
V gene: TRBV7-6; J gene: TRBJ1-1; D gene: NA; clone size: NA; CDR3 DNA: TGTGCCAGCACCCAAGCGCCCGGCATGAACACTGAAGCTTTCTTT; CDR3 protein: CASTQAPGMNTEAFF
V gene: TRBV4-3; J gene: TRBJ1-3; D gene: NA; clone size: NA; CDR3 DNA: TGCGCCAGCAGCCAAGATGGTCCGGGCTCTTGGGACACCATATATTTT; CDR3 protein: CASSQDGPGSWDTIYF
V gene: TRBV4-1; J gene: TRBJ1-2; D gene: NA; clone size: NA; CDR3 DNA: TGCGCCAGCAGCTATCTCGCAGGAAATCAGTCCTATGGCTACACCTTC; CDR3 protein: CASSYLAGNQSYGYTF
V gene: TRBV9; J gene: TRBJ1-4; D gene: TRBD1; clone size: NA; CDR3 DNA: TGTGCCAGCAGCACCACAGGGGTAGACGCTGAAAAACTGTTTTTT; CDR3 protein: CASSTTGVDAEKLFF
V gene: TRBV4-1; J gene: TRBJ1-5; D gene: NA; clone size: NA; CDR3 DNA: TGCGCCAGCAGCCAAGGCTCAGGGAGCGGCAATCAGCCCCAGCATTTT; CDR3 protein: CASSQGSGSGNQPQHF
V gene: TRBV19; J gene: TRBJ2-6; D gene: TRBD1; clone size: once; CDR3 DNA: TGTGCCAGTAGTGCCTCGACAGGGTCCAGCTCTGGGGCCAACGTCCTGACTTTC; CDR3 protein: CASSASTGSSSGANVLTF
V gene: TRBV7-9; J gene: TRBJ2-1; D gene: NA; clone size: NA; CDR3 DNA: TGTGCCAGCAGCTCTCCCGCGGGGAGCTCCTACAATGAGCAGTTCTTC; CDR3 protein: CASSSPAGSSYNEQFF
V gene: TRBV5-6; J gene: TRBJ2-3; D gene: NA; clone size: NA; CDR3 DNA: TGTGCCAGCAGCCTTACAGGGACTAGCACAGATACGCAGTATTTT; CDR3 protein: CASSLTGTSTDTQYF
V gene: TRBV19; J gene: TRBJ1-1; D gene: NA; clone size: NA; CDR3 DNA: TGTGCCAGTAGTATAATCGGCAGGAGGGACACTGAAGCTTTCTTT; CDR3 protein: CASSIIGRRDTEAFF
V gene: TRBV6-6; J gene: TRBJ1-2; D gene: NA; clone size: NA; CDR3 DNA: TGTGCCAGCAGTTACATTGGGACCTATGGCTACACCTTC; CDR3 protein: CASSYIGTYGYTF
V gene: TRBV7-6; J gene: TRBJ2-1; D gene: TRBD2; clone size: NA; CDR3 DNA: TGTGCCAGCAGCTTAGCGGCTCCAGCGGGGTACAATGAGCAGTTCTTC; CDR3 protein: CASSLAAPAGYNEQFF
V gene: TRBV5-6; J gene: TRBJ1-2; D gene: TRBD1; clone size: once; CDR3 DNA: TGTGCCAGCTACGCGCAGGGACAGGGGTTCTATGGCTACACCTTC; CDR3 protein: CASYAQGQGFYGYTF
V gene: TRBV7-2; J gene: TRBJ2-7; D gene: NA; clone size: NA; CDR3 DNA: TGTGCCAGCAGCTTAAGCGCCGGGATCTCCTACGAGCAGTACTTC; CDR3 protein: CASSLSAGISYEQYF
V gene: TRBV6-5; J gene: TRBJ1-4; D gene: NA; clone size: few; CDR3 DNA: TGTGCCAGCACCCCGGGAGGTCGGGAAAAACTGTTTTTT; CDR3 protein: CASTPGGREKLFF
V gene: TRBV30; J gene: TRBJ2-5; D gene: NA; clone size: NA; CDR3 DNA: TGTGCCTGGAGCGCCACTCGAGAGACCCAGTACTTC; CDR3 protein: CAWSATRETQYF
V gene: TRBV7-8; J gene: TRBJ2-5; D gene: NA; clone size: NA; CDR3 DNA: TGTGCCAGCAGCATGAGGGGGGCGGTCCAAGAGACCCAGTACTTC; CDR3 protein: CASSMRGAVQETQYF
V gene: TRBV25-1; J gene: TRBJ1-2; D gene: NA; clone size: NA; CDR3 DNA: TGTGCCAGCAGTGAACACGGGGCGGACTATGGCTACACCTTC; CDR3 protein: CASSEHGADYGYTF
V gene: TRBV7-2; J gene: TRBJ1-5; D gene: NA; clone size: NA; CDR3 DNA: TGTGCCAGCAGCTTCTGGGAAGGGCAGCCCCAGCATTTT; CDR3 protein: CASSFWEGQPQHF
V gene: TRBV19; J gene: TRBJ1-4; D gene: NA; clone size: NA; CDR3 DNA: TGTGCCAGTAGCTATGGACCGGGACAACGAAGTGAAAAACTGTTTTTT; CDR3 protein: CASSYGPGQRSEKLFF